The clone carrying this T cell receptor (beta chain) was detected only a few times. Its antigen is undetermined. The data are from a study of T-cell reconstitution after alpha-beta-depleted transplantation in children. Study-wide results and caveats: Some patients' high day-60 TCRbeta diversity was traced to surviving recipient T cells and thymic progenitors. About two months after transplant, alpha-beta T cells reportedly came from several hundred expanded graft clones.

The V segment lost 5 bases and the J segment 4 bases; nucleotides outside the gene matches: 7. Germline CDR1 and CDR2: MNHNS and SASEGT. The CDR3 covers 14 residues. The library targeted TCRbeta and was prepared with unique molecular identifiers. TCRdb reanalysed the PCR reads using MiXCR and keeps one entry per CDR3 protein. The sample yields under 150,000 distinct CDR3 sequences, 9.5% to 10% seen once. This receptor was identified in a girl less than two years old who had a stem cell transplant for combined immunodeficiency, so the T cells may come from the graft donor. This chain connects TRBV6-1 to TRBJ1-2; 7 nucleotides line up with TRBD1. The sample in question was PBMCs, mostly from graft donor cells, obtained 180 days after TCRalphabeta/CD19-depleted stem cell transplant. In nucleotides, the CDR3 is TGTGCCAGCAGTCTGACAGGGTGGACCTATGGCTACACCTTC. Residues: CASSLTGWTYGYTF.